This T cell receptor beta chain was observed in a study of blood T cells in healthy people across ages. General study points: Using unsorted PBMCs precluded a conclusive naive versus antigen-experienced comparison.

A second PCR of 7 to 11 cycles used a sample-barcoded 5' primer and a J-beta primer mix. TCRdb called the 5' RACE reads again in MiXCR, with one record for every CDR3 protein. The data contain some 1.8 million distinct CDR3 sequences, roughly two fifths of them singletons. Germline values: CDR1 SNHLY, CDR2 FYNNEI. This CDR3 region has 17 residues. Trimming stripped 5 bases from V and 0 bases from J, with 20 bases between. A note on this clonotype: Its specificity is unknown.

The chain has TRBV2 and TRBJ2-7, with D possibly being TRBD1 or TRBD2 (5 bases each). The sequence derives from a human donor in good health. Sequences were obtained from blood. The CDR3 spells CASSYDRVEGFSYEQYF. In nucleotides, the CDR3 is TGTGCCAGCAGTTATGATCGAGTTGAGGGGTTCTCCTACGAGCAGTACTTC.